This passage covers 3 T cell receptor beta chains from one sample sequenced in a study of identical twins. Using its own MiXCR run on the 5' RACE reads, TCRdb lists one record per CDR3 protein. The profile covers under 800,000 distinct CDR3 sequences, with 21% appearing a single time and 4% to 5.5% taken by the ten largest. The same sample was also studied in work on T cells expressing NK-cell markers.

Sequencing was carried out using PBMCs. These receptors came from a woman between 18 and 29 years old in good health.

The J gene is TRBJ1-2, the V gene TRBV4-3; maybe TRBD1 (6 bases). Trimming took off 1 base at V and 4 bases at J, with 13 bases between the two ends. Germline V gives CDR1 LGHNA, CDR2 YSLEER. The CDR3 loop spans 15 amino acids. As DNA, the CDR3 is TGCGCCAGCAGCCAAGGGCCAGGGGAGCGCTATGGCTACACCTTC. Translating gives CASSQGPGERYGYTF.

The chain is built from TRBV2 and TRBJ2-3; D unclear. CDR1 SNHLY and CDR2 FYNNEI come from the germline V gene. V was shortened by 6 bases and J by 3 bases, with 7 bases between the two germline ends. The CDR3 runs 12 residues. The CDR3 loop is CASRDETDTQYF. CDR3 in DNA: TGTGCCAGCAGGGACGAGACAGATACGCAGTATTTT.

The V gene is TRBV2, the J gene TRBJ2-3, with D unresolved. This CDR3 is built from 14 residues. V lost 6 bases, J lost 2 bases, and 12 bases lay in between. CDR1 is SNHLY and CDR2 is FYNNEI in the germline V gene. CDR3 sequence reads: CASRIMATTDTQYF. The DNA of the CDR3 is TGTGCCAGCAGGATCATGGCCACCACAGATACGCAGTATTTT. Variable domain in full (rest from reference TRBV2 and TRBJ2-3): EPEVTQTPSHQVTQMGQEVILRCVPISNHLYFYWYRQILGQKVEFLVSFYNNEISEKSEIFDDQFSVERPDGSNFTLKIRSTKLEDSAMYFCASRIMATTDTQYFGPGTRLTVL.